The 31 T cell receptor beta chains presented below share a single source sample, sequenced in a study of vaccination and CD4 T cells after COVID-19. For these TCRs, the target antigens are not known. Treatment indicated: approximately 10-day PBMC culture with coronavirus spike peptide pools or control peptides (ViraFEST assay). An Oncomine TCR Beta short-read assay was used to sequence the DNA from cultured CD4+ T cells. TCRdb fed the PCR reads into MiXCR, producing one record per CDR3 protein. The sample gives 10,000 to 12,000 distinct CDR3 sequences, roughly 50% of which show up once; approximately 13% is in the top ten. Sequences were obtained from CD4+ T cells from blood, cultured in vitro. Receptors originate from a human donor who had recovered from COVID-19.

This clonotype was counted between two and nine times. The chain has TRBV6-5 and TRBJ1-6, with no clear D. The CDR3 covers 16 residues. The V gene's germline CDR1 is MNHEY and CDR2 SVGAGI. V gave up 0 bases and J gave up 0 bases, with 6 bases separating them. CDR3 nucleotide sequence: TGTGCCAGCAGTTACTCCCCGAGCTCCTATAATTCACCCCTCCACTTT. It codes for CASSYSPSSYNSPLHF.

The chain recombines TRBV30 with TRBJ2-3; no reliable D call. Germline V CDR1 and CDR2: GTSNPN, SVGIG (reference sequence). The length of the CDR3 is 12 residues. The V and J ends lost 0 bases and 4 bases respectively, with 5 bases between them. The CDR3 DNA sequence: TGTGCCTGGAGTGTAAAGGCAGATACGCAGTATTTT. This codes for CAWSVKADTQYF.

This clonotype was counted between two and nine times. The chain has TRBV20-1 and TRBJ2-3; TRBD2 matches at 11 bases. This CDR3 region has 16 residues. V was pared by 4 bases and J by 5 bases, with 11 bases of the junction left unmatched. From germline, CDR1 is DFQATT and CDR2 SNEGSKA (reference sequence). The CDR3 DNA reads TGCAGTGCTATCAGGGGGGGACTAGCGGAGGGAGATACGCAGTATTTT. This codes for CSAIRGGLAEGDTQYF.

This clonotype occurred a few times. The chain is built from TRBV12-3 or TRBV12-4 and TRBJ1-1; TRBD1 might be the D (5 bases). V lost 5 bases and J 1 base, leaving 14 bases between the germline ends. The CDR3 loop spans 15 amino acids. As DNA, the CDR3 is TGTGCCAGCAGTCCGGGGACGCCCAGGAACACTGAAGCTTTCTTT. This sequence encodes CASSPGTPRNTEAFF.

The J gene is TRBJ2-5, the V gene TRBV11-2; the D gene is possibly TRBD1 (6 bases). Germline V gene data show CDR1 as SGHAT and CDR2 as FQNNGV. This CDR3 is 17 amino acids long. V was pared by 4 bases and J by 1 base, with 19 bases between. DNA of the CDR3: TGTGCCAGCAGCTCGGGAACACAGGGTCTCGCCCAAGAGACCCAGTACTTC. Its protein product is CASSSGTQGLAQETQYF.

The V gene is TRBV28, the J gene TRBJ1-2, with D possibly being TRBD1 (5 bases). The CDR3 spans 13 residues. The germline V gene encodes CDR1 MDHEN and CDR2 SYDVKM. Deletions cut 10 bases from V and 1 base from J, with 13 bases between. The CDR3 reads CATREGSNYGYTF. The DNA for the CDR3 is TGTGCCACCAGGGAAGGGAGTAACTATGGCTACACCTTC.

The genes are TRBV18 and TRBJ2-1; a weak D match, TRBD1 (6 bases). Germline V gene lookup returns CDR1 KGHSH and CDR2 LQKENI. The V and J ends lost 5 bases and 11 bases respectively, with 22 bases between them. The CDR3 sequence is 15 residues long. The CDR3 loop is CASSADRGEINKQFF. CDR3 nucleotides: TGTGCCAGCTCAGCGGACAGAGGGGAGATAAATAAGCAGTTCTTC.

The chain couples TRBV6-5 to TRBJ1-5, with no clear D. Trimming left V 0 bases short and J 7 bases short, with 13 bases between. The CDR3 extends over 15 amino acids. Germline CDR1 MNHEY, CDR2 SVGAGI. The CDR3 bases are TGTGCCAGCAGTTACTCGTCAGGTCCGGAGCAGCCCCAGCATTTT. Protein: CASSYSSGPEQPQHF.

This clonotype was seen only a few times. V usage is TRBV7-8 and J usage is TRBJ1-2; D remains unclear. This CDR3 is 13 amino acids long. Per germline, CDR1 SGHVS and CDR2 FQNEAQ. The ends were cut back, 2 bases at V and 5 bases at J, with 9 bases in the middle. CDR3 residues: CASSLKGRYGYTF. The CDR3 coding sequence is TGTGCCAGCAGCTTAAAGGGCAGATATGGCTACACCTTC.

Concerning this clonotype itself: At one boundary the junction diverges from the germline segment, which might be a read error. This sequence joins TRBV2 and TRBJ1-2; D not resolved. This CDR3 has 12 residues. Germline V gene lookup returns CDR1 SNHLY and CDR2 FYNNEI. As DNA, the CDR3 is TGTGCCAGCAGCGAAGAGCCGTATGGCTACACCTTC. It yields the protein CASSEEPYGYTF.

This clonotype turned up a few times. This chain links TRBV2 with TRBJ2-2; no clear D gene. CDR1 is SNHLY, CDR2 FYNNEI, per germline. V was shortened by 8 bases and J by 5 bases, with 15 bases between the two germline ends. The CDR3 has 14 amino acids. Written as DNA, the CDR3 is TGTGCCAGCCGTATGTTGGGCCTGACCGGGGAGCTGTTTTTT. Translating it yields CASRMLGLTGELFF.

CDR3 region: CASREGGNTQYF. The DNA of the CDR3 is TGTGCCAGCAGAGAAGGGGGGAATACGCAGTATTTT. This chain uses TRBV5-4 with TRBJ2-3; D may be TRBD1 or TRBD2 (6 bases each). Germline V gene data show CDR1 as SGHNT and CDR2 as YYREEE (reference sequence). Between the trimmed V and J ends, which lost 5 bases and 7 bases, there was a span of 11 bases. This CDR3 is 12 amino acids long.

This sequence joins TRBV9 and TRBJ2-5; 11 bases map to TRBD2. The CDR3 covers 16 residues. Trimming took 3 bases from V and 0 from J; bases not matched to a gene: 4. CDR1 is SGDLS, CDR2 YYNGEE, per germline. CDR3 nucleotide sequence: TGTGCCAGCAGCGCGGGGACTAGCGGCTACCAAGAGACCCAGTACTTC. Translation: CASSAGTSGYQETQYF.

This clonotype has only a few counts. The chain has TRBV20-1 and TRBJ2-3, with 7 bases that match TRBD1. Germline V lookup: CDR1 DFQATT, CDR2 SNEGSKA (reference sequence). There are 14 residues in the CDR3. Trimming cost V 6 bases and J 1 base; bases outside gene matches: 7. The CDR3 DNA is TGCAGTGCCGCTACAGGGGTCGGCACAGATACGCAGTATTTT. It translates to CSAATGVGTDTQYF.

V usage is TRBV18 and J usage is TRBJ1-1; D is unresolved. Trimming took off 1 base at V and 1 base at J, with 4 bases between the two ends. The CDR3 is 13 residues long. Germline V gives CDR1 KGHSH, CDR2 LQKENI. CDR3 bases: TGTGCCAGCTCACCACATAAGAACACTGAAGCTTTCTTT. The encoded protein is CASSPHKNTEAFF.

The CDR3 DNA follows: TGTGCCAGCAGCTACTTGAGGGGGACTAGCGGGAGGACCTACAATGAGCAGTTCTTC. Residues: CASSYLRGTSGRTYNEQFF. The rearrangement links TRBV7-6 to TRBJ2-1; 15 bases map to TRBD2. CDR1 and CDR2 from the germline V gene are SGHVS and FNYEAQ. The V gene end was trimmed by 4 bases and the J gene end by 2 bases; junction bases not matched to a gene: 9. This CDR3 is built from 19 residues.

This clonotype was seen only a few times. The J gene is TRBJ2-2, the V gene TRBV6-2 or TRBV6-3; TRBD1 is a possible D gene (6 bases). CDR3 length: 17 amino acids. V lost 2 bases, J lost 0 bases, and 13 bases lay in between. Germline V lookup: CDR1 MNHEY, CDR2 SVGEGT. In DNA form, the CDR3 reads TGTGCCAGCAGTTACGATTTTAGACAGGCGAACACCGGGGAGCTGTTTTTT. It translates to CASSYDFRQANTGELFF.

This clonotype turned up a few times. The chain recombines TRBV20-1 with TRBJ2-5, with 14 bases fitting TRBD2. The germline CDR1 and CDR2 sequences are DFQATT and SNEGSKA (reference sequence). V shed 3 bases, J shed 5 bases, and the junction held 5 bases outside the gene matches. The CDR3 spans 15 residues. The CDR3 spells CSARGTSGSPETQYF. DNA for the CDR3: TGCAGTGCTAGGGGGACTAGCGGGAGTCCGGAGACCCAGTACTTC.

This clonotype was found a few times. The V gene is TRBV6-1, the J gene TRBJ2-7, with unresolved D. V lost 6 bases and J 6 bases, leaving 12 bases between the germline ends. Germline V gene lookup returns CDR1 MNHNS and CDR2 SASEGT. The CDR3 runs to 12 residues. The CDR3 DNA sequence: TGTGCCAGCAGCCGTACCGGTGGCGAGCAGTACTTC. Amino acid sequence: CASSRTGGEQYF.

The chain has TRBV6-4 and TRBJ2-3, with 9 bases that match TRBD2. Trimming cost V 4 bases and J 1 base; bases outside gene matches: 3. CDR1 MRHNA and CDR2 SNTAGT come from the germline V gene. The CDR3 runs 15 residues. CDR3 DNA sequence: TGTGCCAGCAGTGGGGTAGCGGGAGGCACAGATACGCAGTATTTT. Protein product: CASSGVAGGTDTQYF.

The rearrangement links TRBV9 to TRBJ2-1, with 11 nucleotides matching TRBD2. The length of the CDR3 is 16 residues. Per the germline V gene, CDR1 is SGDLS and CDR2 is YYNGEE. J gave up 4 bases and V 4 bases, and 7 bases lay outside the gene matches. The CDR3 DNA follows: TGTGCCAGCAGCACCACCCCTAGCGGGGGGTACAATGAGCAGTTCTTC. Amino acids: CASSTTPSGGYNEQFF. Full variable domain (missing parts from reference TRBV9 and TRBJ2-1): DSGVTQTPKHLITATGQRVTLRCSPRSGDLSVYWYQQSLDQGLQFLIQYYNGEERAKGNILERFSAQQFPDLHSELNLSSLELGDSALYFCASSTTPSGGYNEQFFGPGTRLTVL.

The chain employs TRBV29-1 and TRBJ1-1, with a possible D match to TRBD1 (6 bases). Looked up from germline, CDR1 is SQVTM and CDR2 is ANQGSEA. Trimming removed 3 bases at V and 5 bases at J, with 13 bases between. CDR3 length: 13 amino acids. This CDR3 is CSVDEGGRTEAFF. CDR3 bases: TGCAGCGTTGATGAGGGGGGGCGGACTGAAGCTTTCTTT.

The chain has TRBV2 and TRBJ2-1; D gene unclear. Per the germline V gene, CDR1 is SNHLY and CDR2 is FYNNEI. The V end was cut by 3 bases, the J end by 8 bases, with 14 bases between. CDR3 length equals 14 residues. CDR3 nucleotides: TGTGCCAGCAGTGATTGGGATCCCATGGATGAGCAGTTCTTC. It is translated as CASSDWDPMDEQFF.

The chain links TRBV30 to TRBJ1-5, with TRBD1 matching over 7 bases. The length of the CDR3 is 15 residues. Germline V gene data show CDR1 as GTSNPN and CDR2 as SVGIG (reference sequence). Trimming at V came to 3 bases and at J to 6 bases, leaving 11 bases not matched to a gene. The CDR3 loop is CAWSTDRAETQPQHF. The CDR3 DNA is TGTGCCTGGAGCACCGACAGGGCAGAGACTCAGCCCCAGCATTTT.

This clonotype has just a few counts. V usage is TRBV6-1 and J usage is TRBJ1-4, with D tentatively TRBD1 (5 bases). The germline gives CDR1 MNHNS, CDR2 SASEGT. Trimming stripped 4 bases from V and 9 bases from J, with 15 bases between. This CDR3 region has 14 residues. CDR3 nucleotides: TGTGCCAGCAGTGGTAGGGGCTCATTCCAAAAACTGTTTTTT. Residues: CASSGRGSFQKLFF.

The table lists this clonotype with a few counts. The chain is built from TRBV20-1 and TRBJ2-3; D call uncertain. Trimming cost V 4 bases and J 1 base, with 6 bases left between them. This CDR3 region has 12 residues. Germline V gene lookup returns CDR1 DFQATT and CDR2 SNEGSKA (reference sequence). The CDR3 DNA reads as TGCAGTGCTAATTTGGGCACAGATACGCAGTATTTT. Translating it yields CSANLGTDTQYF.

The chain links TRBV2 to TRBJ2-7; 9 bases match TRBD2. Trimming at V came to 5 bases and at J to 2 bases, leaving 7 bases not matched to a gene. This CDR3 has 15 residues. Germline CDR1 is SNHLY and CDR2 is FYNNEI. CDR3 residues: CASSSSGRSAYEQYF. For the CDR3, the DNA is TGTGCCAGCAGTAGTAGCGGGAGAAGCGCCTACGAGCAGTACTTC.

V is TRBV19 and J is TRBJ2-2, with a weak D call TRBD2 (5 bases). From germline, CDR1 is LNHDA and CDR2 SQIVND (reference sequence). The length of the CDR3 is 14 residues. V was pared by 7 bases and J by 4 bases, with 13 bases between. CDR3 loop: CASNPSPVTGELFF. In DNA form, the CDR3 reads TGTGCCAGTAACCCTAGCCCGGTCACCGGGGAGCTGTTTTTT.

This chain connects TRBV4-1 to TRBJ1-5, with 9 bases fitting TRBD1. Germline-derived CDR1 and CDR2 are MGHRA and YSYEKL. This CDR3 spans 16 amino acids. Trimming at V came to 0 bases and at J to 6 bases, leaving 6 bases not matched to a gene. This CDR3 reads CASSQDAGTGSQPQHF. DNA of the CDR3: TGCGCCAGCAGCCAAGACGCTGGGACAGGGAGTCAGCCCCAGCATTTT.

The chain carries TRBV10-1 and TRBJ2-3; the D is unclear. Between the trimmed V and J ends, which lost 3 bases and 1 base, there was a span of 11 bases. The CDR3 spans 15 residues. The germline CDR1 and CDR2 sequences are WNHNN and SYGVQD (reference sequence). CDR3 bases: TGCGCCAGCAGTGACCGGCAGTATGGCACAGATACGCAGTATTTT. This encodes CASSDRQYGTDTQYF.

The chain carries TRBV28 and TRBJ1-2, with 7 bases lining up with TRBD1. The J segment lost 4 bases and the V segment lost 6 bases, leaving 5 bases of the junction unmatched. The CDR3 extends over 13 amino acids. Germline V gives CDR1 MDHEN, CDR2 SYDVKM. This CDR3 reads CASSQGQTYGYTF. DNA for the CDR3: TGTGCCAGCAGCCAGGGACAGACCTATGGCTACACCTTC.